This TCR beta chain comes out of a study of graft-versus-host responses after intestinal transplantation. V gave up 4 bases and J gave up 2 bases, with 17 bases separating them. The CDR3 spans 16 residues. Germline V CDR1 and CDR2: MGHRA, YSYEKL. Sequencing was performed with immunoSEQ multiplex PCR; in TCRdb, only in-frame clones are kept and a portion is missing. The profile shows about 24,000 clones, approximately 83% of them singletons. The receptor comes from a human patient who received an intestinal transplant, so some T cells may come from the graft donor. The chain recombines TRBV4-1 with TRBJ1-1, with D maybe TRBD1 (6 bases). The sample in question was PBMCs, obtained roughly 69 weeks after intestinal transplant. The CDR3 spells CASSLGPRTANTEAFF. Written as DNA, the CDR3 is TGCGCCAGCAGCCTTGGCCCCCGGACAGCCAACACTGAAGCTTTCTTT.